This entry features one T cell receptor beta chain sequence. Its target is not known. Here immunoSEQ multiplex PCR was the method, and the copy in TCRdb shows in-frame clones only, minus some. The table has around 46,000 clones, 65% to 90% seen once; the top ten hold 30% to 35%. Regarding time point: baseline pretreatment blood. Treatment: 15 Gy SBRT to primary tumor, nephrectomy 4 weeks later. The tumor was a clear cell renal cell carcinoma. This entry belongs to a study of radiation and T cells in renal cell carcinoma. Study details: Nephrectomy followed 15 Gy stereotactic body radiation by 4 weeks.

Study-level points and caveats: No pretreatment tumor biopsies were available for baseline clonotypes. In blood, top tumor clones expanded by 2 weeks, shrinking by 4.

The clonotype was recovered from a woman between 65 and 79 years old with renal cell carcinoma. The sample consisted of blood, taken from a patient whose treatment included radiotherapy and nephrectomy.

CDR3 bases: TGCGCCAGCAGCCCAACCGGGACCCAGGCTCGAGAAAAACTGTTTTTT. Translation gives CASSPTGTQAREKLFF. The chain carries TRBV5-1 and TRBJ1-4, with D possibly TRBD1 on 5 matching bases. There are 16 residues in the CDR3. V gave up 4 bases and J gave up 8 bases, with 21 bases separating them. Germline V lookup: CDR1 SGHRS, CDR2 YFSETQ.